This T cell receptor beta chain was sequenced during a study of CD8+ T cells in alopecia areata. Study-level background: The study gave tofacitinib for 6 to 18 months, then 6 months off drug. The study, taken as a whole, reports: Higher clonality than in normal scalp was seen in lesional scalp, especially alopecia totalis/universalis.

Trimming cost V 0 bases and J 7 bases, with 11 bases left between them. Germline V gene data show CDR1 as SGHRS and CDR2 as YFSETQ. The CDR3 length is 13 residues. As to this clone: Its antigen is still unknown.

TCR sequencing used cDNA made by reverse transcription of extracted RNA. Repertoires were generated with immunoSEQ multiplex PCR, while TCRdb's copy carries only in-frame clones and drops some. The sample shows about 120,000 clones, about two fifths of them seen only once. What was sequenced was CD4+ T cells sorted from blood. The sequence came from a human donor with alopecia areata. V is TRBV5-1 and J is TRBJ2-7; D might be TRBD1 (5 bases). Here the CDR3 DNA reads TGCGCCAGCAGCTTGGTGGTCAGGGAAGAGCAGTACTTC. Its protein product is CASSLVVREEQYF.